The present T cell receptor beta chain was sequenced within a study of CD8+ T cells in alopecia areata. About the research overall: Treatment comprised oral tofacitinib, 5 to 10 mg twice daily, in treated patients. Study results and caveats: Both scalp clonality and the expanded CD8+ clones among the top 100 showed a significant decrease with tofacitinib.

The treatment here: oral pan-JAK inhibitor, 5-10 mg twice daily. Extracted RNA was reverse transcribed, and the resulting cDNA served as sequencing template. Data came from immunoSEQ multiplex PCR; TCRdb stores just in-frame clones and leaves some out. The sample has roughly 200,000 clones; roughly two fifths are singletons. Details on this clone: Its antigen is undetermined.

Trimming shortened V by 1 base and J by 2 bases, and 9 bases separated the two germline ends. The CDR3 has 14 residues. From germline, CDR1 is MNHEY and CDR2 SVGAGI. Here the sequenced sample was CD4+ T cells sorted from blood, taken between weeks 30 and 35, from a patient treated with tofacitinib. The receptor was isolated from a human donor with alopecia areata. The J gene is TRBJ2-7, the V gene TRBV6-5; TRBD2 is a possible D gene (6 bases). As DNA, the CDR3 is TGTGCCAGCAGTTACTTGGGACTGACCTACGAGCAGTACTTC. Amino acids: CASSYLGLTYEQYF.